The 31 T cell receptor beta chains below come from one sample, sequenced in a study of T cell repertoires in cytomegalovirus infection. Using its own MiXCR run on the reads, TCRdb lists one record per CDR3 protein. The sample has 300,000 to 400,000 distinct CDR3 sequences; 15% to 20% are singletons. Material for sequencing was PBMCs. Receptor source: a human donor in good health (CMV status not recorded). Some clones in this sample may be carry-over from other donors' samples.

In regard to this clonotype: A much larger clonotype is one base distant, so this may be a read error. This rearrangement joins TRBV6-1 to TRBJ1-2; a weak D match, TRBD1 (6 bases). Germline-derived CDR1 and CDR2 are MNHNS and SASEGT. This CDR3 spans 15 amino acids. Trimming removed 8 bases from V and 4 bases from J, with 20 bases in between. This chain's CDR3 is CASRYSRGAAYGYTF. In nucleotides, the CDR3 is TGTGCCAGCCGTTACAGTCGGGGGGCGGCCTATGGCTACACCTTC.

In this sample, this clonotype turned up many times. The chain employs TRBV7-2 and TRBJ2-1, with D possibly being TRBD2 (6 bases). CDR3 length: 15 residues. V lost 5 bases and J 7 bases, leaving 18 bases between the germline ends. The germline V gene has CDR1 SGHTA and CDR2 FQGNSA. CDR3 DNA: TGTGCCAGCAGCCAAATAGGGACTTGGAAAAATGAGCAGTTCTTC. Translated: CASSQIGTWKNEQFF.

This clonotype was seen repeatedly, ten times or more. The chain joins TRBV12-3 or TRBV12-4 to TRBJ2-1, with 12 nucleotides matching TRBD2. This CDR3 region has 14 residues. Losses at the gene ends were 6 bases for V and 9 bases for J; bases not matched to a gene: 6. The CDR3 sequence: CASSRLAGVGEQFF. The CDR3 region has the DNA TGTGCCAGCAGCCGACTAGCGGGAGTGGGTGAGCAGTTCTTC.

This chain joins TRBV18 and TRBJ1-2; TRBD1 agrees at 8 bases. The CDR3 runs 15 residues. V trimming: 0 bases; J trimming: 4 bases; junction bases outside the gene matches: 4. Germline V gene sequence: CDR1 KGHSH, CDR2 LQKENI. In nucleotides, the CDR3 is TGTGCCAGCTCACCACCAGACAGGGGTCTCTATGGCTACACCTTC. Its translation is CASSPPDRGLYGYTF.

This clonotype was seen more than once but under ten times. The V call is TRBV12-3 or TRBV12-4, the J call TRBJ1-4, with D perhaps TRBD1 (5 bases). The length of the CDR3 is 12 residues. The germline V and J ends were trimmed by 1 base and 14 bases, with 11 bases remaining between them. As DNA, the CDR3 is TGTGCCAGCAGTTTAGGGGGCGACGGGCTGTTTTTT. It codes for CASSLGGDGLFF.

The gene calls are TRBV19 and TRBJ2-5, with TRBD2 matching over 8 bases. The CDR3 is 16 amino acids. The V gene's germline CDR1 is LNHDA and CDR2 SQIVND (reference sequence). J was trimmed by 0 bases and V by 3 bases; bases with no gene match: 6. DNA for the CDR3: TGTGCCAGTAGTATTATTGGCGGGAGGTACCAAGAGACCCAGTACTTC. Amino acid sequence: CASSIIGGRYQETQYF. The full variable domain, rest sourced from reference TRBV19 and TRBJ2-5, is DGGITQSPKYLFRKEGQNVTLSCEQNLNHDAMYWYRQDPGQGLRLIYYSQIVNDFQKGDIAEGYSVSREKKESFPLTVTSAQKNPTAFYLCASSIIGGRYQETQYFGPGTRLLVL.

Concerning this clonotype: Possible read error: a much larger clone is one base away. The chain combines TRBV7-9 with TRBJ1-1; 11 bases line up with TRBD1. CDR1 and CDR2 from the germline V gene are SEHNR and FQNEAQ (reference sequence). The CDR3 covers 15 residues. The ends lost 5 bases at V and 0 bases at J; junction bases unmatched: 2. CDR3 amino acids: CASSQGQGVNTEAFF. The CDR3 DNA reads TGTGCCAGCAGCCAGGGACAGGGGGTGAACACTGAAGCTTTCTTT.

Only a few counts were recorded for this clonotype. The chain combines TRBV4-1 with TRBJ2-4; possible D gene TRBD2, 6 bases. The CDR3 totals 15 residues. Germline V gene data show CDR1 as MGHRA and CDR2 as YSYEKL. Trimming took off 1 base at V and 6 bases at J, with 13 bases between the two ends. CDR3 coding DNA: TGCGCCAGCAGCCAAGTCACGGGAGTGGGAAACATTCAGTACTTC. Translation: CASSQVTGVGNIQYF.

This chain joins TRBV20-1 and TRBJ1-5; 7 bases align to TRBD1. This CDR3 has 15 residues. The ends lost 4 bases at V and 3 bases at J; junction bases unmatched: 9. Germline-derived CDR1 and CDR2 are DFQATT and SNEGSKA (reference sequence). CDR3 in DNA: TGCAGTGCTACTAGGACAGGAGAGTACAATCAGCCCCAGCATTTT. It is translated as CSATRTGEYNQPQHF.

This clonotype showed up many times. The chain combines TRBV12-3 or TRBV12-4 with TRBJ2-3; D call uncertain. The CDR3 contains 14 residues. Trimming removed 3 bases at V and 0 bases at J, with 7 bases between. CDR3 amino acids: CASSFWPSTDTQYF. CDR3 nucleotide sequence: TGTGCCAGCAGTTTCTGGCCAAGCACAGATACGCAGTATTTT.

The chain carries TRBV28 and TRBJ1-2, with D possibly TRBD1 on 5 matching bases. Germline V gene sequence: CDR1 MDHEN, CDR2 SYDVKM. This CDR3 region has 15 residues. V lost 7 bases to trimming and J lost 6 bases, with 21 bases between them. The CDR3 is CASTPSTGPGDGYTF. The CDR3, as DNA: TGTGCCAGCACCCCCTCGACGGGACCCGGTGATGGCTACACCTTC.

Here the CDR3 DNA reads TGTGCCAGCAGTTTAGACTCCCAGGGTGCGCAGTATTTT. Its translation is CASSLDSQGAQYF. This chain links TRBV12-3 or TRBV12-4 with TRBJ2-3; maybe TRBD1 (5 bases). The length of the CDR3 is 13 residues. The V gene lost 1 base and the J gene lost 10 bases, with 12 bases spanning the gap.

This clonotype showed up just a few times. The genes are TRBV20-1 and TRBJ1-5; D gene unclear. Germline V gene data show CDR1 as DFQATT and CDR2 as SNEGSKA (reference sequence). This CDR3 has 12 amino acids. The V end lost 4 bases, the J end lost 0 bases, and 4 bases lay between the germline ends. The CDR3 region is CSAKYSNQPQHF. The CDR3 DNA follows: TGCAGTGCTAAATATAGCAATCAGCCCCAGCATTTT.

The genes are TRBV10-3 and TRBJ2-1; D gene uncertain. V dropped 4 bases and J dropped 5 bases, with 6 bases sitting between them. CDR3 length: 12 residues. CDR1 ENHRY and CDR2 SYGVKD come from the germline V gene. The chain's CDR3 is CAISVRNNEQFF. DNA of the CDR3: TGTGCCATCAGTGTTAGAAACAATGAGCAGTTCTTC.

This clonotype came up many times. This chain uses TRBV11-2 with TRBJ2-5; 11 nucleotides align to TRBD2. The germline V gene encodes CDR1 SGHAT and CDR2 FQNNGV. The trim removed 1 base at V and 4 bases at J, leaving 5 bases unmatched. This CDR3 is built from 16 residues. The CDR3, as DNA: TGTGCCAGCAGCTTAGCGAGGCTAGCGGGAGGAGAGACCCAGTACTTC. Translated, it gives CASSLARLAGGETQYF.

The chain recombines TRBV28 with TRBJ2-7; D is perhaps TRBD1 or TRBD2 (5 bases each). CDR1 MDHEN and CDR2 SYDVKM come from the germline V gene. CDR3 length: 17 residues. V was shortened by 7 bases and J by 4 bases, with 26 bases between the two germline ends. Here the CDR3 reads CASIPGTETPGMYEQYF. CDR3 nucleotides: TGTGCCAGCATCCCCGGGACGGAGACTCCAGGAATGTACGAGCAGTACTTC.

This rearrangement joins TRBV20-1 to TRBJ2-7; 7 bases agree with TRBD1. V lost 7 bases, J lost 4 bases, and 10 bases stayed unmatched. CDR3 length: 13 residues. Per germline, CDR1 DFQATT and CDR2 SNEGSKA (reference sequence). The CDR3 sequence is CSGTGDSVYEQYF. The CDR3 region has the DNA TGCAGTGGGACCGGGGACAGCGTTTACGAGCAGTACTTC.

This clonotype was seen many times. V and J are TRBV7-2 and TRBJ2-1; 8 nucleotides line up with TRBD2. The length of the CDR3 is 20 residues. The germline CDR1 and CDR2 sequences are SGHTA and FQGNSA. Germline trimming cut 7 bases from V and 6 bases from J; bases unmatched to any gene: 26. The CDR3 is CASTSTWRGARAGRGNEQFF. In DNA form, the CDR3 reads TGTGCCAGCACCTCAACGTGGCGGGGGGCCCGAGCTGGGCGCGGCAATGAGCAGTTCTTC. The full variable domain, rest sourced from reference TRBV7-2 and TRBJ2-1, is GAGVSQSPSNKVTEKGKDVELRCDPISGHTALYWYRQSLGQGLEFLIYFQGNSAPDKSGLPSDRFSAERTGGSVSTLTIQRTQQEDSAVYLCASTSTWRGARAGRGNEQFFGPGTRLTVL.

The table lists this clonotype with a few counts. V gene TRBV4-1 combines with J gene TRBJ2-5; a weak D match, TRBD2 (5 bases). Trimming removed 4 bases from V and 4 bases from J, with 10 bases in between. Germline V gene lookup returns CDR1 MGHRA and CDR2 YSYEKL. This CDR3 contains 13 residues. The CDR3 region has the DNA TGCGCCAGCAGCCTAACCGGACTAGAGACCCAGTACTTC. This sequence encodes CASSLTGLETQYF.

This clonotype was recorded at least ten times. The rearrangement uses TRBV7-2 and TRBJ2-5, with D possibly TRBD2 on 5 matching bases. CDR3 length equals 12 residues. The V end was cut by 6 bases, the J end by 5 bases, with 10 bases between. Germline lookup yields CDR1 SGHTA and CDR2 FQGNSA. The CDR3 DNA follows: TGTGCCAGCAGGGAGGACGGGGAGACCCAGTACTTC. This encodes CASREDGETQYF.

The chain employs TRBV12-3 or TRBV12-4 and TRBJ1-6; D unresolved. Trimming took 6 bases from V and 0 from J, leaving 12 bases between them. This CDR3 has 16 residues. The CDR3 bases are TGTGCCAGCAGGAACATGCGAAGCTCCTATAATTCACCCCTCCACTTT. This encodes CASRNMRSSYNSPLHF.

This clonotype was seen a single time. The chain employs TRBV20-1 and TRBJ2-5; D is unresolved. This CDR3 region has 13 residues. With 4 bases removed from V and 1 base from J, the gap between germline ends came to 10 bases. The germline gives CDR1 DFQATT, CDR2 SNEGSKA (reference sequence). The CDR3 region has the DNA TGCAGTGCTATAGAGTTAGCCCAAGAGACCCAGTACTTC. It translates to CSAIELAQETQYF.

The V and J genes are TRBV12-3 or TRBV12-4 and TRBJ2-3, with D possibly matching TRBD1 (5 bases). CDR3 length equals 16 residues. The V end lost 5 bases, the J end lost 4 bases, and 19 bases lay between the germline ends. CDR3: CASSKPLGRAADTQYF. In DNA form, the CDR3 reads TGTGCCAGCAGTAAGCCGTTGGGCAGGGCCGCAGATACGCAGTATTTT.

About this clonotype itself: A much larger clone differs by one base, so this may be a read error. The CDR3 DNA reads as TGTGCCAGCAGCTTCGGGCCCGACAATGAGCAGTTCTTC. It translates to CASSFGPDNEQFF. The gene calls are TRBV7-2 and TRBJ2-1; D ambiguous. With 3 bases removed from V and 5 bases from J, the gap between germline ends came to 8 bases. The CDR3 extends over 13 amino acids. The V gene's germline CDR1 is SGHTA and CDR2 FQGNSA.

This clonotype has more than one count but fewer than ten. The V gene is TRBV12-3 or TRBV12-4, the J gene TRBJ2-7; 15 nucleotides agree with TRBD2. V trimming: 6 bases; J trimming: 4 bases; junction bases outside the gene matches: 4. CDR3 length equals 15 residues. This CDR3 reads CASRVGTSGGYEQYF. The CDR3 region has the DNA TGTGCCAGCAGAGTTGGGACTAGCGGGGGGTACGAGCAGTACTTC.

This clonotype came up a few times. This chain uses TRBV29-1 with TRBJ2-1; D tentatively reads TRBD1 or TRBD2 (5 bases each). The CDR3 spans 14 residues. V lost 5 bases and J 3 bases, leaving 14 bases between the germline ends. CDR1 and CDR2 (germline): SQVTM, ANQGSEA. The DNA of the CDR3 is TGCAGCGTTCGGGGCGGGCCGTTCTACAATGAGCAGTTCTTC. This codes for CSVRGGPFYNEQFF.

This clonotype was recorded a few times. The rearrangement joins TRBV6-1 to TRBJ2-7, with a tentative D call TRBD2 (6 bases). CDR1 and CDR2 from the germline V gene are MNHNS and SASEGT. Trimming removed 7 bases from V and 10 bases from J, with 17 bases in between. This CDR3 region has 12 residues. CDR3 sequence: CASNWNRDSQYF. The CDR3 nucleotides read TGTGCCAGCAATTGGAACCGGGACTCTCAGTACTTC.

This clonotype was recorded many times. CDR3 sequence: CASSLLTGFGYTF. The CDR3 DNA reads as TGTGCCAGCAGCTTGTTGACAGGCTTTGGCTACACCTTC. This rearrangement joins TRBV7-2 to TRBJ1-2; maybe TRBD1 (6 bases). The CDR3 consists of 13 residues. The germline V and J ends were trimmed by 3 bases and 7 bases, with 12 bases remaining between them. CDR1 is SGHTA, CDR2 FQGNSA, per germline.

This clonotype was counted between two and nine times. The chain joins TRBV4-1 to TRBJ1-6; possible D gene TRBD1, 5 bases. V shed 0 bases and J shed 12 bases, with 9 bases lying between them. CDR1 MGHRA and CDR2 YSYEKL come from the germline V gene. This CDR3 has 13 residues. The CDR3: CASSQDLGRPLHF. CDR3 DNA sequence: TGCGCCAGCAGCCAAGATCTGGGGCGACCCCTCCACTTT.

This clonotype was seen only a few times. V usage is TRBV15 and J usage is TRBJ2-1; 8 bases align to TRBD1. This CDR3 spans 16 amino acids. Looked up from germline, CDR1 is LNHNV and CDR2 is YYDKDF (reference sequence). V was pared by 2 bases and J by 10 bases, with 13 bases of the junction left unmatched. CDR3 bases: TGTGCCACCAGCAGAAAATCCTCCGGGACAGGAGGCGAGCAGTTCTTC. Protein product: CATSRKSSGTGGEQFF.

The table lists this clonotype with a few counts. The chain has TRBV10-3 and TRBJ1-3; 8 bases are shared with TRBD1. CDR3 length: 14 amino acids. The germline V gene encodes CDR1 ENHRY and CDR2 SYGVKD. J was trimmed by 2 bases and V by 6 bases; bases with no gene match: 3. DNA for the CDR3: TGTGCCATCAGGACGACAGGGGCTGGAAACACCATATATTTT. Protein: CAIRTTGAGNTIYF.